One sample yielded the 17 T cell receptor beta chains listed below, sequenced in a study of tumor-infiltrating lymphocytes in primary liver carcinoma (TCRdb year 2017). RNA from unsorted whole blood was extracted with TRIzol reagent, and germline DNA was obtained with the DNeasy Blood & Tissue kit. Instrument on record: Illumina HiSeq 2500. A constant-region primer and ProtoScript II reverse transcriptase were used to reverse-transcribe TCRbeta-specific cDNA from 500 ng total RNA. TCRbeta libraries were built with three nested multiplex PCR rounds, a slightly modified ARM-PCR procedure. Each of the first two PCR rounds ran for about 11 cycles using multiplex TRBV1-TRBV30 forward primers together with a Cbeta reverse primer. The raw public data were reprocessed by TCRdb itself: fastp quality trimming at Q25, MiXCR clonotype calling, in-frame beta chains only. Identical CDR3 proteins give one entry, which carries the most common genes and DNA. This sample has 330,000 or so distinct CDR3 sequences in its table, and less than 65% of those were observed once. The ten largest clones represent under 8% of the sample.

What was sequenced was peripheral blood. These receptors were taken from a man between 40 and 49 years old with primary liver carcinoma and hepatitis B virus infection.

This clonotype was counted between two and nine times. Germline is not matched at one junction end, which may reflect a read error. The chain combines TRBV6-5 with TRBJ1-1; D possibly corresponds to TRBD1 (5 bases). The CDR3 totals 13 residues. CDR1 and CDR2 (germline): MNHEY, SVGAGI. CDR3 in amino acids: CANSELGRLEAFF. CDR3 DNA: TGTGCCAACAGTGAGCTGGGACGCTTAGAAGCTTTCTTT.

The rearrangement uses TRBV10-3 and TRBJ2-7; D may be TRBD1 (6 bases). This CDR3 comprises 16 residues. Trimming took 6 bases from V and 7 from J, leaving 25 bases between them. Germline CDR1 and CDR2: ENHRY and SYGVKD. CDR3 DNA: TGTGCCATCAGCGGCCGGGATGGACAGATGCCTTATGAGCAGTACTTC. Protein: CAISGRDGQMPYEQYF.

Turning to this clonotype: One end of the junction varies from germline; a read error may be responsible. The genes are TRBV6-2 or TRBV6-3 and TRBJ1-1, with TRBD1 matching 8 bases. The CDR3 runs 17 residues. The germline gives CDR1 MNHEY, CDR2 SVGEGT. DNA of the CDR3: TGTGCCAGGAGTTACCCCCGGACAGGGCCTGGGAACACTGAAGCTTTCTTT. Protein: CARSYPRTGPGNTEAFF.

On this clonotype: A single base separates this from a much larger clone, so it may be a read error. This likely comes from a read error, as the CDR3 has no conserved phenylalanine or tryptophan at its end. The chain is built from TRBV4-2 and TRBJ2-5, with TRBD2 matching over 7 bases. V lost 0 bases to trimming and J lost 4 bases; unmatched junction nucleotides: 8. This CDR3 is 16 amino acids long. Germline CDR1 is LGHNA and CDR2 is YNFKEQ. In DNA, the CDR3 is TGTGCCAGCAGCCAAGATTTCTCGGCTAGCGGAGAGACCCAGTACCTC. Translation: CASSQDFSASGETQYL.

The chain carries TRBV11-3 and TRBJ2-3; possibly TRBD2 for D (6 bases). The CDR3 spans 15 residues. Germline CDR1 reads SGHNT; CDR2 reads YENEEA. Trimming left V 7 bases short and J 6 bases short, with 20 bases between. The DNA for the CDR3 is TGTGCCAGCAACCTAAGCTTCGGGAGAGGGGATACGCAGTATTTT. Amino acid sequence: CASNLSFGRGDTQYF.

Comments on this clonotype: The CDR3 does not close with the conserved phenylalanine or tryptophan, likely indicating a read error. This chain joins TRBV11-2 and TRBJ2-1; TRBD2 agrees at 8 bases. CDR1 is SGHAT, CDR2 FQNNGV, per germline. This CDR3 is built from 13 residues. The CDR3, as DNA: TGTGCCAGCACCTTAGCGGGGAACAATGAGCAGTTCCTC. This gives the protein CASTLAGNNEQFL.

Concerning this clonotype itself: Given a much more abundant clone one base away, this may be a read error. CDR3 residues: CASTQEASPGGLAKNIQYF. The DNA of the CDR3 is TGCGCCAGCACCCAAGAGGCCAGTCCGGGGGGGTTGGCCAAAAACATTCAGTACTTC. The chain employs TRBV4-1 and TRBJ2-4, with 8 bases fitting TRBD2. Germline-derived CDR1 and CDR2 are MGHRA and YSYEKL. This CDR3 is 19 amino acids long.

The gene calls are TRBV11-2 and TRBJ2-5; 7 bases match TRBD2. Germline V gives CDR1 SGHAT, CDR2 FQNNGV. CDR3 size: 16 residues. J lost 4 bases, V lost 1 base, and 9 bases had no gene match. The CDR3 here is CASSLGLAEIRETQYF. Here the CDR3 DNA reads TGTGCCAGCAGCTTAGGTCTAGCGGAGATACGAGAGACCCAGTACTTC.

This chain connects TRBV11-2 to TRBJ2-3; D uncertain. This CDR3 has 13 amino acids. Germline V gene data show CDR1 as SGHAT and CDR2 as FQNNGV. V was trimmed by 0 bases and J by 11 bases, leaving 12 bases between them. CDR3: CASSLEDPSMQYF. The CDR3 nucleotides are TGTGCCAGCAGCTTAGAGGACCCTAGTATGCAGTATTTT.

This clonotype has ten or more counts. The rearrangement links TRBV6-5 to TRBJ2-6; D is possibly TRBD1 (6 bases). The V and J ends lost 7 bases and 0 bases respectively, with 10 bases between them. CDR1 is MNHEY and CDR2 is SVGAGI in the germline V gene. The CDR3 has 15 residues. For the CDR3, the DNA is TGTGCCAGCAACGAAGGGGGCTCTGGGGCCAACGTCCTGACTTTC. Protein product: CASNEGGSGANVLTF.

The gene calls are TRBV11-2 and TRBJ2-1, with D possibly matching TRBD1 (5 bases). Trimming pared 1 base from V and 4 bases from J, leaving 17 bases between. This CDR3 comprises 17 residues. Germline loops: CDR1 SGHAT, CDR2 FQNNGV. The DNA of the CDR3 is TGTGCCAGCAGCTTAGTCCCGACAGCGAGCTCATACAATGAGCAGTTCTTC. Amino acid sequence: CASSLVPTASSYNEQFF.

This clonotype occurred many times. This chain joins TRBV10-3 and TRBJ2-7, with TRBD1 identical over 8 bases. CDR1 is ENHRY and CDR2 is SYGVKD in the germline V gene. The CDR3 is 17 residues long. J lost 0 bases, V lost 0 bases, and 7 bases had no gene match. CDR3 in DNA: TGTGCCATCAGTGAGTCGAGGAGACAGGGGAGCTCCTACGAGCAGTACTTC. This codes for CAISESRRQGSSYEQYF.

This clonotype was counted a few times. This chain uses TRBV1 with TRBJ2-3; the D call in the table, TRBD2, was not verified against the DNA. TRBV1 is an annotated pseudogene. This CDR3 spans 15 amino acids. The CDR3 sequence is CTSSPRECVTDTQYF. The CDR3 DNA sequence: TGCACCAGCAGCCCGCGGGAGTGTGTCACAGATACGCAGTATTTT.

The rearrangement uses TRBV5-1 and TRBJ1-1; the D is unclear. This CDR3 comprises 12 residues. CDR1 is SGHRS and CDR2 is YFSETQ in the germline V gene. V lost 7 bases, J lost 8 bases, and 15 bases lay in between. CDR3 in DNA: TGCGCCAGCGTTCTCATAGGACCGGAAGCTTTCTTT. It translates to CASVLIGPEAFF.

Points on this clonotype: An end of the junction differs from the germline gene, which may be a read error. CDR3 amino acids: CASSFPEMSLSTGDTQYF. The CDR3 DNA reads TGTGCGAGCAGCTTCCCCGAGATGTCCCTTTCAACGGGGGATACGCAGTATTTT. The rearrangement joins TRBV11-1 to TRBJ2-3; weak D call: TRBD2 (5 bases). Germline assignment: CDR1 SGHAT and CDR2 FQDESV (reference sequence). The CDR3 totals 18 residues.

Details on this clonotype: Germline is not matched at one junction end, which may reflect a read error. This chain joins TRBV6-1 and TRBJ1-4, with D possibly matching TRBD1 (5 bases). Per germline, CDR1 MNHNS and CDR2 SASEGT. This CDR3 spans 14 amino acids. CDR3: CVSSGAATNEKLFF. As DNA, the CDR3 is TGTGTCAGCAGTGGGGCTGCAACTAATGAAAAACTGTTTTTT.

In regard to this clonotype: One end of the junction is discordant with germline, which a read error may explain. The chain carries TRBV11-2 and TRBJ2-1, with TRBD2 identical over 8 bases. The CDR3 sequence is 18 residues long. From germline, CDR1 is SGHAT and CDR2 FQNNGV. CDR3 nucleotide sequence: TGTGCCAGCAGCTCCGGGACTTGCGGGAGGTCAGCCTACAATGAGAAGTTCTTC. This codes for CASSSGTCGRSAYNEKFF.